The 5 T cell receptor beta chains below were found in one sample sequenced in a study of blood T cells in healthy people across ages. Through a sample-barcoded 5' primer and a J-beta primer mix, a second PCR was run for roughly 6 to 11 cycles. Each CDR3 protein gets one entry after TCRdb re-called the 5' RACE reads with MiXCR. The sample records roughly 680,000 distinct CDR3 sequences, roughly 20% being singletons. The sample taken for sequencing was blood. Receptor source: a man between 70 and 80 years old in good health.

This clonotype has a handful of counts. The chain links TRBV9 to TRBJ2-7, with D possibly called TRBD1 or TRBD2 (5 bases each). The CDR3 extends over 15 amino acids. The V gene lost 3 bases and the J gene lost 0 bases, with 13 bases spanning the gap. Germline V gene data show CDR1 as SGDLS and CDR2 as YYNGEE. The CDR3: CASSGGPTSSYEQYF. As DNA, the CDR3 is TGTGCCAGCAGCGGGGGACCCACGAGCTCCTACGAGCAGTACTTC.

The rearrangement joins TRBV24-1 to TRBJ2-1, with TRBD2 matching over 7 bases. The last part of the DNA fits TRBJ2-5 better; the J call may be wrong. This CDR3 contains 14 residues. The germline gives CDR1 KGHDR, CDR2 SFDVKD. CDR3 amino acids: CATSRGDLQETQYF. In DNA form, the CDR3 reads TGTGCCACCAGTCGGGGGGATCTCCAAGAGACCCAGTACTTC.

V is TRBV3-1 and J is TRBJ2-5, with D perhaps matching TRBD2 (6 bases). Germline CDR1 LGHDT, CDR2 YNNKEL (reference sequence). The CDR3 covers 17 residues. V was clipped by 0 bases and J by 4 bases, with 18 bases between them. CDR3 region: CASSQDLDTGLLETQYF. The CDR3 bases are TGTGCCAGCAGCCAAGATTTGGACACGGGACTCCTAGAGACCCAGTACTTC.

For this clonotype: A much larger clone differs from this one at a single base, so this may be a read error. This CDR3 reads CASGTGILRKGTQYF. CDR3 bases: TGTGCCAGCGGGACCGGGATCCTACGGAAAGGGACCCAGTACTTC. This chain joins TRBV28 and TRBJ2-5, with D perhaps TRBD1 or TRBD2 (5 bases each). Germline lookup yields CDR1 MDHEN and CDR2 SYDVKM. Trimming pared 8 bases from V and 7 bases from J, leaving 23 bases between. The CDR3 extends over 15 amino acids.

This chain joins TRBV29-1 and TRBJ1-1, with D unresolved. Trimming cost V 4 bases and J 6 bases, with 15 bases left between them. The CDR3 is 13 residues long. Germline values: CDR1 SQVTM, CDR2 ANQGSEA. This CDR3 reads CSVVSTKVAEAFF. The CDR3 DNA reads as TGCAGCGTTGTTTCGACAAAGGTGGCTGAAGCTTTCTTT.